The 2 T cell receptor beta chains given below trace back to one sample, sequenced in a study of blood T cell repertoires in COVID-19. The assay was immunoSEQ multiplex PCR, and TCRdb's table has in-frame clones only and misses some. The sample consists of under 250,000 clones, around 80% of them appearing once. The sequenced sample was peripheral blood. Source of these receptors: a woman aged 45-65 years with acute or convalescent COVID-19.

This chain uses TRBV6-1 with TRBJ2-7; the match to TRBD2 covers 12 bases. This CDR3 region has 15 residues. Germline CDR1 MNHNS, CDR2 SASEGT. Trimming at V came to 1 base and at J to 2 bases, leaving 0 bases not matched to a gene. Written as DNA, the CDR3 is TGTGCCAGCAGTGAAGGGACTAGCGGGACCTACGAGCAGTACTTC. The encoded protein is CASSEGTSGTYEQYF.

A few counts support this clone. The chain carries TRBV24-1 and TRBJ2-2; 11 bases agree with TRBD2. This CDR3 is 21 amino acids long. J was trimmed by 7 bases and V by 9 bases; bases with no gene match: 27. Germline CDR1 and CDR2: KGHDR and SFDVKD. The CDR3 region has the DNA TGTGCCACCGAGGCGGGGACGGGCAGGACTAGCGGGTCCTCTCGGGTCGGGGAGCTGTTTTTT. Translating it yields CATEAGTGRTSGSSRVGELFF.